The present T cell receptor (beta chain) was sequenced within a study of cytomegalovirus exposure and HLA in healthy donors. Study information: Among 150 million to 200 million T cells, an earlier analysis found about 110 million unique TCR beta sequences. Approximately 83 million unique TCRs from HLA-typed donors were held in an early data release.

60 Vbeta and 13 Jbeta primers were used in PCR. The table came from immunoSEQ multiplex PCR; TCRdb's copy has only in-frame clones and leaves some out. The sample shows some 150,000 clones, 60% to 85% of them seen only once. General study points: A later analysis reportedly found fewer N-insertions in an Asian-associated ancestry cluster than the roughly 680-donor mean. For most TCR beta V segments, an earlier analysis put the productive rate at about 87% or about 30% of the time.

This clone was seen a few times. Its antigen is unidentified. Germline lookup yields CDR1 MNHEY and CDR2 SVGAGI. The germline V and J ends were trimmed by 5 bases and 0 bases, with 12 bases remaining between them. The CDR3 contains 15 residues. Input material: PBMCs. The clonotype originates from a woman aged 40 to 55 in good health and CMV-seronegative. This rearrangement joins TRBV6-5 to TRBJ2-3, with unresolved D. In nucleotides, the CDR3 is TGTGCCAGCAGTCAATCCCAGACAAGCACAGATACGCAGTATTTT. Translation: CASSQSQTSTDTQYF.